These T cell receptor beta chains were read from a single sample in a study of blood T cells in healthy people across ages. TCRdb reprocessed the 5' RACE reads with MiXCR, giving one entry per CDR3 protein. The table records hundreds of thousands of distinct CDR3 sequences, 52% of them present only once. The sequencing sample was made of blood. The origin of the receptors is a woman older than 75 in good health. Each CDR3 is given with its conserved first and last residue. Fields, in order: D gene, J gene, V gene, clone size, CDR3 DNA, CDR3 protein. The D gene is left open where the match is weak. The size of a clone is reported for some rows only, either as once, few or many, or as a class for expanded clones.

NA,TRBJ1-1,TRBV4-2,NA,TGTGCCAGCAGCCAAGGAGGCCGGGGGGTGAACACTGAAGCTTTCTTT,CASSQGGRGVNTEAFF
NA,TRBJ2-5,TRBV28,NA,TGTGCCAGCAGTCCCCGAGTCACAGAGACCCAGTACTTC,CASSPRVTETQYF
NA,TRBJ2-2,TRBV10-3,NA,TGTGCCATCAGTGAGTCCGAGGGCGTAAGGACCGGGGAGCTGTTTTTT,CAISESEGVRTGELFF
NA,TRBJ1-2,TRBV4-1,NA,TGCGCCAGCAGCCAAGAGTTGGGAGGAGGCTACACCTTC,CASSQELGGGYTF
NA,TRBJ2-1,TRBV29-1,NA,TGCAGCGTTGGCGCCGGACGAGGGGGCTCCTACAATGAGCAGTTCTTC,CSVGAGRGGSYNEQFF
TRBD1,TRBJ2-3,TRBV5-1,NA,TGCGCCAGCAGCTTGGAGGGACAGGGGGCGGATACGCAGTATTTT,CASSLEGQGADTQYF
NA,TRBJ2-5,TRBV12-3/TRBV12-4,many,TGTGCCAGCAGTTTAGGCGCACAGGAAGAGACCCAGTACTTC,CASSLGAQEETQYF
NA,TRBJ1-1,TRBV5-1,once,TGCGCCAGCACCGGATCCACAGGGAACACTGAAGCTTTCTTT,CASTGSTGNTEAFF
NA,TRBJ2-6,TRBV6-5,NA,TGTGCCAGCAGTACTAGCTCCTCCGGGGCCAACGTCCTGACTTTC,CASSTSSSGANVLTF
TRBD2,TRBJ2-7,TRBV6-5,NA,TGTGCCAGCAGGCTACTAGCGGGGGTGCCCTCCTACGAGCAGTACTTC,CASRLLAGVPSYEQYF
NA,TRBJ2-3,TRBV9,many,TGTGCCAGCAGCGGGGGTGTGACAGATACGCAGTATTTT,CASSGGVTDTQYF
NA,TRBJ1-4,TRBV5-1,NA,TGCGCCAGCAGCTTTAACGGGATCGCAACTAATGAAAAACTGTTTTTT,CASSFNGIATNEKLFF
NA,TRBJ1-2,TRBV12-3/TRBV12-4,many,TGTGCCAGCAGTTTATCGCAGCCCTATGGCTACACCTTC,CASSLSQPYGYTF
TRBD2,TRBJ2-5,TRBV20-1,few,TGCAGTGCTAGAGGAGGGGGTAGAGCGGGGGACTTACTCGAAGAGACCCAGTACTTC,CSARGGGRAGDLLEETQYF
TRBD2,TRBJ2-1,TRBV5-1,NA,TGCGCCAGCAGCTCGGATTCGGGGGGGGGCTCCTACAATGAGCAGTTCTTC,CASSSDSGGGSYNEQFF
NA,TRBJ2-3,TRBV28,NA,TGTGCCAGCAGTGTATCTCGAGGCACCCGCACAGATACGCAGTATTTT,CASSVSRGTRTDTQYF
TRBD2,TRBJ2-1,TRBV20-1,many,TGCAGTGCTAGAGATCAGGGGACTAGCGGGAGGAATGAGCAGTTCTTC,CSARDQGTSGRNEQFF
NA,TRBJ1-1,TRBV6-2/TRBV6-3,NA,TGTGCCAGCAGGGGACAAGAGAACACTGAAGCTTTCTTT,CASRGQENTEAFF
NA,TRBJ2-2,TRBV3-1,few,TGTGCCAGCAGCCACACTCTACCGTCCGCGAACACCGGGGAGCTGTTTTTT,CASSHTLPSANTGELFF
NA,TRBJ2-7,TRBV9,many,TGTGCCAGCAGCGTTATCCCCGGGGCCACCTACGAAGAGCAGTACTTC,CASSVIPGATYEEQYF
NA,TRBJ2-7,TRBV25-1,NA,TGTGCCAGCAGTGAATATACCGGGGCCGGATTACGGTGCGAGCAGTACTTC,CASSEYTGAGLRCEQYF
TRBD1,TRBJ1-2,TRBV7-8,many,TGTGCCAGCAGCCCTCGACAGGGGATTAACTATGGCTACACCTTC,CASSPRQGINYGYTF
NA,TRBJ2-1,TRBV20-1,many,TGCAGTGCGGAACGGGGGGCTTTATCCAATGAGCAGTTCTTC,CSAERGALSNEQFF
NA,TRBJ1-1,TRBV2,NA,TGTGTCAGCGAGCGCGAGGAGAACACTGAAGCTTTCTTT,CVSEREENTEAFF
NA,TRBJ2-7,TRBV6-5,NA,TGTGCCAGCAGTTACGCCTACCCGTCAGCGCCTTACCTCTACGAGCAGTACTTC,CASSYAYPSAPYLYEQYF
TRBD2,TRBJ2-1,TRBV7-9,NA,TGTGCCAGCAGCTTAGAAGCGGGAGCTTACAATGAGCAGTTCTTC,CASSLEAGAYNEQFF
NA,TRBJ2-7,TRBV29-1,NA,TGCAGCGTTGTGGTCCCCGGGAAGTACGAGCAGTACTTC,CSVVVPGKYEQYF
NA,TRBJ1-2,TRBV6-1,NA,TGTGCCAGCAGGGTCCTTACAGTCACCTATGGCTACACCTTC,CASRVLTVTYGYTF
TRBD1,TRBJ1-5,TRBV5-1,NA,TGCGCCAGCAGCGGACAGGGGGAACAGCCCCAGCATTTT,CASSGQGEQPQHF
NA,TRBJ2-7,TRBV28,NA,TGTGCCACCACTATCCCCGGCGAGCAGTACTTC,CATTIPGEQYF
TRBD1,TRBJ2-7,TRBV9,NA,TGTGCCAGCAGCGCGGAGACAGGGGGCCTGGACGAGCAGTACTTC,CASSAETGGLDEQYF
TRBD1,TRBJ1-1,TRBV2,few,TGTGCCAGCAGTGAATACAGGGGAGCTTTCTTT,CASSEYRGAFF
TRBD1,TRBJ2-7,TRBV12-3/TRBV12-4,few,TGTGCCAGCAACCGCGGACAGGGGCTGGTCTACGAGCAGTACTTC,CASNRGQGLVYEQYF
NA,TRBJ2-5,TRBV28,NA,TGTGCCAGCAGGTTGGGGCAGCAAGAGACCCAGTACTTC,CASRLGQQETQYF
TRBD1,TRBJ2-1,TRBV7-6,once,TGTGCCAGCAGCTTACTGGGGACAGGGGGGTGGGAGCAGTTCTTC,CASSLLGTGGWEQFF
TRBD1,TRBJ2-4,TRBV6-1,many,TGTGCCAGCAGTACCAGGGACAGGGGAACGGTAGCCAAAAACATTCAGTACTTC,CASSTRDRGTVAKNIQYF
NA,TRBJ1-1,TRBV29-1,few,TGCAGCGTTGAACCCCGAGCGAACACTGAAGCTTTCTTT,CSVEPRANTEAFF
NA,TRBJ2-5,TRBV28,few,TGTGCCACCGGCTCCCGCGGCGTTTGGGAGACCCAGTACTTC,CATGSRGVWETQYF
TRBD1,TRBJ1-6,TRBV18,NA,TGTGCCAGCTCACGGGGACAGGAGGATTCACCCCTCCACTTT,CASSRGQEDSPLHF
NA,TRBJ2-5,TRBV28,many,TGTGCCAGCAGTTTATATTCGGCAGGCCAAGAGACCCAGTACTTC,CASSLYSAGQETQYF
NA,TRBJ2-2,TRBV7-2,NA,TGTGCCAGCAGCTTGAGAACAGGGTTGGACGGGGAGCTGTTTTTT,CASSLRTGLDGELFF
TRBD2,TRBJ2-7,TRBV27,NA,TGTGCCAGCAGTCAAAGCGGGAGTTACGAGCAGTACTTC,CASSQSGSYEQYF